These 28 T cell receptor beta chains were sequenced from one sample in a study of PD-1 blockade in classical Hodgkin lymphoma. Libraries were prepared by immunoSEQ multiplex PCR; TCRdb keeps only in-frame clonotypes and omits some of them. The sample carries over 85,000 clones, about 92% recorded once. Time point of the sample: cycle 4 day 1 (C4D1), after 5 to 7 weeks of nivolumab. No patient escaped relapse after autologous stem cell transplantation, and brentuximab vedotin exposure varied. Sequencing used peripheral blood mononuclear cells (PBMCs), obtained before the fourth cycle of nivolumab. The source is a human donor with classical Hodgkin lymphoma.

The V gene is TRBV7-9, the J gene TRBJ2-7; tentatively, D is TRBD2 (6 bases). This CDR3 region has 17 residues. The V gene lost 6 bases and the J gene lost 3 bases, with 24 bases spanning the gap. Looked up from germline, CDR1 is SEHNR and CDR2 is FQNEAQ (reference sequence). This CDR3 is CASSYNRDSAGLYEQYF. CDR3 in DNA: TGTGCCAGCAGTTATAACCGGGACTCCGCCGGTCTCTACGAGCAGTACTTC.

This clone has only one observation. The chain has TRBV10-1 and TRBJ2-5, with 7 bases fitting TRBD1. With 2 bases clipped from V and 2 bases from J, the junction kept 5 bases outside the gene matches. The germline V gene has CDR1 WNHNN and CDR2 SYGVQD (reference sequence). This CDR3 contains 15 residues. CDR3 region: CASSEDRVRQETQYF. In DNA form, the CDR3 reads TGCGCCAGCAGTGAGGACAGGGTCAGGCAAGAGACCCAGTACTTC.

V usage is TRBV9 and J usage is TRBJ1-1; no clear D. The CDR3 is 13 amino acids. The germline V gene has CDR1 SGDLS and CDR2 YYNGEE. Trimming took off 4 bases at V and 3 bases at J, with 10 bases between the two ends. This CDR3 is CASSQSTDTEAFF. Here the CDR3 DNA reads TGTGCCAGCAGCCAAAGCACTGACACTGAAGCTTTCTTT.

The rearrangement links TRBV5-1 to TRBJ2-7, with TRBD1 matching over 7 bases. The V gene's germline CDR1 is SGHRS and CDR2 YFSETQ. Trimming cost V 3 bases and J 4 bases; bases outside gene matches: 10. The CDR3 has 15 residues. Here the CDR3 reads CASSSGQALLYEQYF. Here the CDR3 DNA reads TGCGCCAGCAGCTCAGGACAGGCGCTCTTATACGAGCAGTACTTC.

The V gene is TRBV5-1, the J gene TRBJ1-1, with a possible D match to TRBD1 (5 bases). CDR3 size: 15 residues. CDR1 and CDR2 (germline): SGHRS, YFSETQ. V lost 5 bases and J 4 bases, leaving 18 bases between the germline ends. The CDR3 loop is CASRRQTEATTEAFF. CDR3 DNA sequence: TGCGCCAGCAGGCGACAGACAGAGGCCACCACTGAAGCTTTCTTT.

Regarding this clone: Germline is not matched at one junction end, which may reflect a read error. V and J are TRBV29-1 and TRBJ2-3; a possible D gene is TRBD1 (6 bases). The CDR3 has 11 residues. Germline V gene sequence: CDR1 SQVTM, CDR2 ANQGSEA. CDR3 sequence: CSVDRGGLFDF. CDR3 DNA sequence: TGCAGCGTTGATCGTGGGGGCCTATTCGATTTT.

V usage is TRBV28 and J usage is TRBJ1-5; 7 bases align to TRBD1. CDR3 length equals 17 residues. Germline V gives CDR1 MDHEN, CDR2 SYDVKM. The V segment lost 4 bases and the J segment 0 bases; nucleotides outside the gene matches: 9. DNA of the CDR3: TGTGCCAGCAGTTCCCCGGACAGGACTTATAGCAATCAGCCCCAGCATTTT. It translates to CASSSPDRTYSNQPQHF. The entire variable domain, with the rest obtained from reference TRBV28 and TRBJ1-5, is as follows: DVKVTQSSRYLVKRTGEKVFLECVQDMDHENMFWYRQDPGLGLRLIYFSYDVKMKEKGDIPEGYSVSREKKERFSLILESASTNQTSMYLCASSSPDRTYSNQPQHFGDGTRLSIL.

The gene calls are TRBV9 and TRBJ2-5; perhaps TRBD1 as D (6 bases). V lost 7 bases, J lost 5 bases, and 21 bases lay in between. This CDR3 comprises 15 residues. Germline lookup yields CDR1 SGDLS and CDR2 YYNGEE. The CDR3 nucleotides are TGTGCCAGCGGCCGGGACACTCGTTCGTGGGAGACCCAGTACTTC. This sequence encodes CASGRDTRSWETQYF.

The V gene is TRBV6-1, the J gene TRBJ2-3, with 14 bases fitting TRBD2. This CDR3 comprises 16 residues. Trimming removed 4 bases from V and 5 bases from J; junction bases left unmatched: 5. Germline V CDR1 and CDR2: MNHNS, SASEGT. The CDR3: CASSVGLAGVEDTQYF. The DNA for the CDR3 is TGTGCCAGCAGTGTGGGACTAGCGGGAGTGGAAGATACGCAGTATTTT.

This chain uses TRBV7-9 with TRBJ2-7, with D perhaps matching TRBD1 (7 bases). Trimming left V 3 bases short and J 3 bases short, with 18 bases between. The V gene's germline CDR1 is SEHNR and CDR2 FQNEAQ (reference sequence). The CDR3 runs to 16 residues. The CDR3 DNA sequence: TGTGCCAGCAGCTTTATTTCGGGGGACAGCTACTACGAGCAGTACTTC. Protein sequence: CASSFISGDSYYEQYF.

The V and J genes are TRBV28 and TRBJ2-1, with a possible D match to TRBD1 (7 bases). The germline V gene encodes CDR1 MDHEN and CDR2 SYDVKM. V lost 7 bases and J 0 bases, leaving 19 bases between the germline ends. This CDR3 has 17 residues. For the CDR3, the DNA is TGTGCCAGCACCCAGGGGGGCCTCCGGAGCTCCTACAATGAGCAGTTCTTC. Translated, it gives CASTQGGLRSSYNEQFF.

This clone showed up just once. V and J are TRBV6-6 and TRBJ2-2; D not certain. CDR1 is MNHNY, CDR2 SVGAGI, per germline (reference sequence). Trimming took off 6 bases at V and 4 bases at J, with 3 bases between the two ends. The CDR3 is 11 amino acids. CDR3 DNA sequence: TGTGCCAGCAGAAGCACCGGGGAGCTGTTTTTT. Translation gives CASRSTGELFF.

The V gene is TRBV19, the J gene TRBJ1-2, with TRBD1 identical over 9 bases. Germline V gene lookup returns CDR1 LNHDA and CDR2 SQIVND (reference sequence). V was pared by 3 bases and J by 4 bases, with 12 bases of the junction left unmatched. CDR3 length: 17 amino acids. This CDR3 is CASSIMGQGFSSYGYTF. Written as DNA, the CDR3 is TGTGCCAGTAGTATTATGGGACAGGGTTTCAGCAGCTATGGCTACACCTTC.

This clone came up once. The chain uses TRBV30 and TRBJ2-5; D uncertain. Trimming took off 5 bases at V and 4 bases at J, with 8 bases between the two ends. Germline V gene sequence: CDR1 GTSNPN, CDR2 SVGIG (reference sequence). This CDR3 region has 11 residues. The CDR3 sequence is CAWGLGETQYF. DNA of the CDR3: TGTGCCTGGGGTCTAGGAGAGACCCAGTACTTC.

This sequence joins TRBV18 and TRBJ2-2; TRBD1 agrees at 11 bases. The length of the CDR3 is 16 residues. CDR1 is KGHSH, CDR2 LQKENI, per germline. J lost 5 bases, V lost 3 bases, and 5 bases had no gene match. The CDR3 protein is CASSPTGTGGTGELFF. CDR3 DNA: TGTGCCAGCTCACCCACCGGGACAGGGGGAACCGGGGAGCTGTTTTTT.

The chain couples TRBV6-6 to TRBJ1-5; the match to TRBD1 covers 7 bases. The J segment lost 4 bases and the V segment lost 6 bases, leaving 6 bases of the junction unmatched. The CDR3 loop spans 14 amino acids. CDR1 is MNHNY, CDR2 SVGAGI, per germline (reference sequence). CDR3 nucleotides: TGTGCCAGCAGATTGAGGGGGCGAAATCAGCCCCAGCATTTT. Translating gives CASRLRGRNQPQHF.

The CDR3 sequence: CASRGDVSSYNSPLHF. The CDR3 DNA reads TGCGCCAGCCGCGGGGACGTGAGCTCCTATAATTCACCCCTCCACTTT. The chain recombines TRBV5-1 with TRBJ1-6, with D maybe TRBD1 (5 bases). V was trimmed by 7 bases and J by 0 bases, leaving 14 bases between them. CDR3 length equals 16 residues. Germline CDR1 is SGHRS and CDR2 is YFSETQ.

The rearrangement joins TRBV27 to TRBJ2-2; 7 bases map to TRBD2. This CDR3 contains 14 residues. From germline, CDR1 is MNHEY and CDR2 SMNVEV (reference sequence). Trimming at V came to 7 bases and at J to 0 bases, leaving 2 bases not matched to a gene. The chain's CDR3 is CASIGLANTGELFF. The CDR3 DNA reads as TGTGCCAGCATTGGACTAGCGAACACCGGGGAGCTGTTTTTT.

The V gene is TRBV27, the J gene TRBJ1-5; TRBD1 might be the D (5 bases). Germline CDR1 reads MNHEY; CDR2 reads SMNVEV (reference sequence). CDR3 length equals 17 residues. Trimming removed 5 bases from V and 6 bases from J, with 23 bases in between. As DNA, the CDR3 is TGTGCCAGCAGTCCACTCGGGGCCCGGGCGGGGGGTCAGCCCCAGCATTTT. It yields the protein CASSPLGARAGGQPQHF.

The genes are TRBV2 and TRBJ2-1, with a tentative D call TRBD2 (5 bases). This CDR3 comprises 11 residues. Trimming shortened V by 4 bases and J by 7 bases, and 5 bases separated the two germline ends. CDR1 is SNHLY, CDR2 FYNNEI, per germline. DNA of the CDR3: TGTGCCAGCAGTGGGGAGAATGAGCAGTTCTTC. Translating gives CASSGENEQFF.

This chain joins TRBV11-3 and TRBJ2-1; D gene unclear. Per the germline V gene, CDR1 is SGHNT and CDR2 is YENEEA. The CDR3 spans 12 residues. Trimming removed 2 bases at V and 6 bases at J, with 5 bases between. CDR3 coding DNA: TGTGCCAGCAGCTTACGCGTCAATGAGCAGTTCTTC. It codes for CASSLRVNEQFF.

This clone showed up just once. The chain couples TRBV27 to TRBJ1-2, with D perhaps TRBD1 (5 bases). The length of the CDR3 is 14 residues. The germline CDR1 and CDR2 sequences are MNHEY and SMNVEV (reference sequence). The V end lost 4 bases, the J end lost 6 bases, and 15 bases lay between the germline ends. CDR3 region: CASSWGSRGDGYTF. The CDR3 DNA sequence: TGTGCCAGCAGTTGGGGCAGTCGGGGAGATGGCTACACCTTC.

This clone was recorded once. The chain uses TRBV7-2 and TRBJ1-1; D remains ambiguous. Germline V gene lookup returns CDR1 SGHTA and CDR2 FQGNSA. V dropped 4 bases and J dropped 10 bases, with 13 bases sitting between them. This CDR3 region has 12 residues. This CDR3 reads CASSYYPTGAFF. In DNA, the CDR3 is TGTGCCAGCAGCTACTACCCTACGGGAGCTTTCTTT.

V and J are TRBV9 and TRBJ2-3, with D perhaps TRBD1 or TRBD2 (5 bases each). The V end was cut by 0 bases, the J end by 6 bases, with 11 bases between. The CDR3 sequence is 14 residues long. Germline CDR1 SGDLS, CDR2 YYNGEE. CDR3 sequence: CASSVVEGPDTQYF. CDR3 DNA sequence: TGTGCCAGCAGCGTAGTTGAGGGGCCGGATACGCAGTATTTT.

V is TRBV28 and J is TRBJ2-7; D perhaps matches TRBD2 (7 bases). Trimming pared 3 bases from V and 1 base from J, leaving 19 bases between. The CDR3 has 17 residues. The germline V gene has CDR1 MDHEN and CDR2 SYDVKM. CDR3 coding DNA: TGTGCCAGCAGTTTTGATTTTGGGGGGGCAGGGTCCTACGAGCAGTACTTC. It is translated as CASSFDFGGAGSYEQYF.

The chain employs TRBV6-1 and TRBJ2-1, with D possibly TRBD2 on 6 matching bases. The V gene's germline CDR1 is MNHNS and CDR2 SASEGT. Trimming shortened V by 2 bases and J by 9 bases, and 11 bases separated the two germline ends. The CDR3 loop spans 13 amino acids. The CDR3 spells CASSEPLASEQFF. Written as DNA, the CDR3 is TGTGCCAGCAGTGAACCCCTAGCGTCTGAGCAGTTCTTC.

The sample holds one count of this clone. This rearrangement joins TRBV28 to TRBJ1-5; possible D gene TRBD1, 5 bases. Germline CDR1 reads MDHEN; CDR2 reads SYDVKM. Trimming removed 4 bases at V and 0 bases at J, with 7 bases between. This CDR3 has 14 residues. The CDR3 spells CASSWGNSNQPQHF. In DNA form, the CDR3 reads TGTGCCAGCAGTTGGGGGAATAGCAATCAGCCCCAGCATTTT.

The rearrangement joins TRBV2 to TRBJ1-1; D gene unclear. The germline V gene has CDR1 SNHLY and CDR2 FYNNEI. With 4 bases removed from V and 3 bases from J, the gap between germline ends came to 12 bases. This CDR3 contains 14 residues. Here the CDR3 DNA reads TGTGCCAGCAGTGGCTCGGTTAGGGACACTGAAGCTTTCTTT. Translating gives CASSGSVRDTEAFF.